This TCR beta chain was profiled in a study of T-cell reconstitution after alpha-beta-depleted transplantation in children. Unique molecular identifiers were incorporated when the TCRbeta library was constructed. MiXCR, run by TCRdb on the PCR reads, gives a single entry per CDR3 protein. The sample has a few hundred thousand distinct CDR3 sequences; around a tenth are singletons. This CDR3 is built from 13 residues. Germline loops: CDR1 MNHEY, CDR2 SVGEGT. Trimming removed 8 bases from V and 0 bases from J, with 11 bases in between. V usage is TRBV6-2 or TRBV6-3 and J usage is TRBJ2-7, with D maybe TRBD2 (6 bases). The specimen was PBMCs from the stem cell graft donor, collected from the stem cell graft. The sequence derives from a human donor who donated a stem cell graft to a child with acute lymphoblastic leukemia. The CDR3 sequence is CASLRGNSYEQYF. The CDR3 DNA reads as TGTGCCAGCTTACGGGGGAACTCCTACGAGCAGTACTTC.